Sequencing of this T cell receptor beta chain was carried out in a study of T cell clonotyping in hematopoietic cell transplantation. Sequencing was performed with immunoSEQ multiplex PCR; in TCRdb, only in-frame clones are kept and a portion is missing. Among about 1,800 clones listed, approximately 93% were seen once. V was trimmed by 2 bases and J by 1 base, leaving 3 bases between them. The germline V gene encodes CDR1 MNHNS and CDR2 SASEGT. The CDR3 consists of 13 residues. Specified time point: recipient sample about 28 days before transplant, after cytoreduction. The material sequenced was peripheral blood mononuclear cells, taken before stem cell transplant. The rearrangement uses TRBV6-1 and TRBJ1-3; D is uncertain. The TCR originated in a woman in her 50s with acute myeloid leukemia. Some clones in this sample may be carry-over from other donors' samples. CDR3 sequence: CASSERSGNTIYF. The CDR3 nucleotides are TGTGCCAGCAGTGAAAGGTCTGGAAACACCATATATTTT.